In its sample, the clone carrying this T cell receptor beta chain was seen a few times. The antigen remains undetermined. This specimen comes from a study of vaccination and CD4 T cells after COVID-19. Cultured CD4+ T cell DNA underwent sequencing with the Oncomine TCR Beta short-read assay. Using its own MiXCR run on the PCR reads, TCRdb lists one record per CDR3 protein. Of 7,000 to 9,500 distinct CDR3 sequences listed, under 40% were seen once; the top ten hold around 28%. This CDR3 comprises 13 residues. Per germline, CDR1 LNHDA and CDR2 SQIVND (reference sequence). V was shortened by 3 bases and J by 1 base, with 6 bases between the two germline ends. Treatment reported: roughly ten-day PBMC culture with coronavirus spike peptide pools or control peptides (ViraFEST assay). Researchers collected the unexposed donor's CD4+ T cells before the COVID-19 pandemic (2011-2018).

V usage is TRBV19 and J usage is TRBJ1-1; the D gene is possibly TRBD1 (5 bases). Sequenced material: CD4+ T cells from blood, cultured in vitro. The receptor's source is a human donor in good health. The CDR3 spells CASSIQGNTEAFF. The CDR3 DNA reads TGTGCCAGTAGTATTCAGGGGAACACTGAAGCTTTCTTT.